This T cell receptor (beta chain) was observed in a study of T cells expressing NK-cell markers. Study-wide context: Sequencing covered eight donors, seven HCMV-seropositive and one seronegative.

The germline gives CDR1 LGHDT, CDR2 YNNKEL (reference sequence). The CDR3 extends over 19 amino acids. From its re-call of the 5' RACE reads, TCRdb lists each CDR3 protein once, without DNA. Reported are around 280,000 distinct CDR3 sequences; the ten largest clones contain 0.39%. J is TRBJ1-6 and V is TRBV3-1; checking the TCRdb D call of TRBD1 is not possible without DNA. What was sequenced was blood T cells: a sorted CD56 or NKG2C T cell subset, CD4+ or CD8+ T cells, or bulk PBMC T cells (not recorded which). The source of this sequence is a man between 18 and 35 years old in good health. This CDR3 is CASSQSPPGGFVSVSPLHF.